Detailed here is one TCR beta chain. This receptor's antigen is unknown. Per-nucleotide qualities are absent, and no much larger clonotype sits a single base away. For repertoire sequencing, the TCR beta CDR3 regions were amplified from RNA transcripts. The first round of RT-PCR was done with HTBI primers and the Qiagen OneStep RT-PCR kit, and was followed by a second round of multiplex PCR, then size selection and purification. Libraries were sequenced on an Illumina HiSeq2000 using paired-end 100 bp reads. The authors' pipeline ran thus. SOAPnuke was used to process the reads, throwing out any read that had adapters, had uncalled bases, had a mean Phred below 15, or lacked an exact constant-primer or identifier match. COPE v1.2.5 was used to merge the high-quality paired reads. Each unique nucleotide sequence was treated as a clonotype, and MiTCR v1.1 was used to align the clonotypes to the IMGT TRB V, D and J references. Analysis was restricted to V-J combinations with a frequency above 0.0001, which covered over 98% of repertoires. For each V-J combination, a TCR clonal expansion and chaos score was defined as F50 clonal expansion divided by the chaos observed in the TCRdist matrix. Welch's t-statistics and random forest were used to narrow the features down to around twelve V-J combinations, which were then fed into a naive Bayes classifier. The Morisita-Horn index was used to measure how similar the thyroid and blood repertoires were. The public reads were quality trimmed at Q25 with fastp and then assembled into clones with MiXCR by TCRdb, keeping productive beta chains. Merged by CDR3 protein, the rows form single entries marked with the most common genes and DNA. TCRdb's processing, not the authors', yielded these V and J calls. The sample records about 590,000 distinct CDR3 sequences, less than 45% of which are singletons. In total, the top ten clones hold about 4% of the sample.

The germline V gene yields SQVTM for CDR1 and ANQGSEA for CDR2. V and J lose 2 bases and 5 bases, and a span of 16 bases separates them. CDR3 length: 15 amino acids, cysteine to phenylalanine. Just CDR3 DNA is preserved here, 45 bases in frame from base 1. These data originate in a study of Graves' ophthalmopathy and Graves' hyperthyroidism (dated by TCRdb to between 2018 and 2020). Notes on the research overall: Hyperthyroidism was defined as stable when no progression to ophthalmopathy occurred within 18 months of follow-up. TCR beta repertoire signatures were used to distinguish Graves' ophthalmopathy from Graves' hyperthyroidism and to predict progression to ophthalmopathy. In total, 135 blood samples were TCR-sequenced: around 42 ophthalmopathy, under 85 hyperthyroidism and roughly 17 hyperthyroidism-to-ophthalmopathy patients. To explore V-J signatures that distinguish ophthalmopathy from hyperthyroidism, a discovery set of about a hundred patients was enrolled, made up of around 40 with ophthalmopathy and some 56 with stable hyperthyroidism. An independent validation cohort comprised fewer than 20 hyperthyroidism patients and around 16 patients who later progressed from hyperthyroidism to ophthalmopathy. In about 6 hyperthyroidism patients, the T-cell repertoire of thyroid tissue was compared with the T-cell repertoire of blood. Once sampling was done, hyperthyroidism patients were given methimazole at a starting dose of 30 mg daily, while ophthalmopathy patients were given high-dose intravenous methylprednisolone.

What the work shows at the level of the full study, not this receptor alone: In validation, the model predicted ophthalmopathy progression with 55% to 71% sensitivity and about 73% specificity; about a dozen predicted patients were CT-confirmed with GO in a median of approximately six months. Sample size was not predetermined statistically, and investigators were not blinded to group allocation. Most expanded thyroid clonotypes with a frequency above 0.001 also appeared in blood, which suggests that blood repertoires may reflect the immune response in the thyroid. Ophthalmopathy was separated from stable hyperthyroidism by the 13-signature model with about 90% sensitivity and about 81% specificity in cross-validation and with 80%/75% in the test set.

Patients with hyperthyroidism were aged 18 to 65 years, had been newly diagnosed, and had a disease duration of less than 2 months. Patients with other autoimmune diseases, uncontrolled infections, pregnancy or lactation were excluded. Diagnosis was based on clinical symptoms, serum thyroxine, TRAb, thyroid ultrasound and orbital computed tomography. Total RNA was extracted with Trizol reagent and quality-checked on an Agilent 2100 Bioanalyzer. Specimen: peripheral blood or thyroid tissue (not recorded which). The sequence was collected from an adult man with Graves' hyperthyroidism. The chain joins TRBV29-1 to TRBJ2-1; a confident D gene designation cannot be given. The CDR3 region: CSVEKVLGNHNEQFF. The nucleotides are TGCAGCGTTGAAAAAGTCCTTGGTAACCACAATGAGCAGTTCTTC.